This TCR beta chain was obtained from a study of blood T cell repertoires in COVID-19. Across the whole study: Spain, Italy and the United States supplied samples that represented acute and convalescent COVID-19. The analysed material was cDNA or gDNA that came from T cells, B-cell-depleted T cells, or PBMCs.

Authors' analysis steps: Nucleated cell counts were estimated from reference gene primer amplification. TCRdb's table, derived via immunoSEQ multiplex PCR, lists solely in-frame clones and lacks some. V, J and clone size were drawn from that table, and D and trimming were deduced from the DNA. Here the sample spans 140,000 to 150,000 clones, almost 80% being singletons. V lost 1 base and J lost 0, with 13 bases in between. The V gene's germline CDR1 is MDHEN and CDR2 SYDVKM. The CDR3 is 17 amino acids. This sequence joins TRBV28 and TRBJ1-3; a weak D match, TRBD1 (5 bases). Specimen: peripheral blood. The clonotype was recovered from a man in his forties or fifties with active or convalescent COVID-19. The CDR3, as DNA: TGTGCCAGCAGTTTATTGAGTCAGGGTGGCTCTGGAAACACCATATATTTT. Translated: CASSLLSQGGSGNTIYF.